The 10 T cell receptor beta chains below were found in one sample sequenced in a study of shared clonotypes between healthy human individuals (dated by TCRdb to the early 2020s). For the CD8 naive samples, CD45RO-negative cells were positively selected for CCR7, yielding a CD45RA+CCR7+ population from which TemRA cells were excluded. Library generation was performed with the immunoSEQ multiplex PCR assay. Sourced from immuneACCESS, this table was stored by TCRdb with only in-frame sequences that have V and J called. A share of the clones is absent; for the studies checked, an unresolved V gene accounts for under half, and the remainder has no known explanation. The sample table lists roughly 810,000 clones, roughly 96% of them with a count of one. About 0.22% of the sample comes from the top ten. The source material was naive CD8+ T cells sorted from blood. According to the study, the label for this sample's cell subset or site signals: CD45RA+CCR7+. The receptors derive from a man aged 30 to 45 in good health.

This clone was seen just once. In DNA, the CDR3 is TGTGCCAGCAGCCCCCTAGCGGGAGGGGCGGAGACCCAGTACTTC. This sequence encodes CASSPLAGGAETQYF. This chain joins TRBV7-3 and TRBJ2-5; 12 positions match TRBD2. The CDR3 has 15 amino acids. The germline CDR1 and CDR2 sequences are SGHTA and FQGTGA. Losses at the gene ends were 5 bases for V and 5 bases for J; bases not matched to a gene: 6.

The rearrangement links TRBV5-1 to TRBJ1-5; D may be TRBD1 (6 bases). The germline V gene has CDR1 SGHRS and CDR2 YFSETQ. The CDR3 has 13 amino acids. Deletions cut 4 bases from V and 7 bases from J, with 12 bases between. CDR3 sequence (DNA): TGCGCCAGCAGCCTTCAGGGGTCCCAGCCCCAGCATTTT. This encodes CASSLQGSQPQHF.

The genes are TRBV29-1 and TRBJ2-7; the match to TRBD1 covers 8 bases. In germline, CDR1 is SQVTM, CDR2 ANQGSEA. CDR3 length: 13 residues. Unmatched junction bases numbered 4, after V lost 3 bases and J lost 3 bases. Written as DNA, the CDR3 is TGCAGCGTTGACGGACAGGGAGGCTACGAGCAGTACTTC. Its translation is CSVDGQGGYEQYF.

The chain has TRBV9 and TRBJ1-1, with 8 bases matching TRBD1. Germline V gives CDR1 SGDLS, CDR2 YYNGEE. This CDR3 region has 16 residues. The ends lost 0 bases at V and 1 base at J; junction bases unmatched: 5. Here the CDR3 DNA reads TGTGCCAGCAGCGTAGGACCCGGACAGGGGAACACTGAAGCTTTCTTT. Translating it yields CASSVGPGQGNTEAFF.

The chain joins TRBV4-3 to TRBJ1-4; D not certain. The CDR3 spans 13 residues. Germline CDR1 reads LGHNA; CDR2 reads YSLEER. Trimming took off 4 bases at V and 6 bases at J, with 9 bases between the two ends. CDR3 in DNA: TGCGCCAGCAGCCGAATTTTAGATGAAAAACTGTTTTTT. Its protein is CASSRILDEKLFF.

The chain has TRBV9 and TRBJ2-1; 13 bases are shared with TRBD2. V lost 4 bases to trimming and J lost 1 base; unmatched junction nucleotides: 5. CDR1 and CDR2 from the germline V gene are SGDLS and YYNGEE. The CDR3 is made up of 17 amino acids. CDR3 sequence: CASSYGLAGVSYNEQFF. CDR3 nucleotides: TGTGCCAGCAGCTACGGACTAGCGGGAGTATCCTACAATGAGCAGTTCTTC.

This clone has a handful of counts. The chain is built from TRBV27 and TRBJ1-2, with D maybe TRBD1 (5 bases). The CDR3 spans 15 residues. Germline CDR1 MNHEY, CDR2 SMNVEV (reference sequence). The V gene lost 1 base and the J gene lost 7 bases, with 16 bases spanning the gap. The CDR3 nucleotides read TGTGCCAGCAGTTTATTAGGCGATGGACAATCTGGCTACACCTTC. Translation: CASSLLGDGQSGYTF.

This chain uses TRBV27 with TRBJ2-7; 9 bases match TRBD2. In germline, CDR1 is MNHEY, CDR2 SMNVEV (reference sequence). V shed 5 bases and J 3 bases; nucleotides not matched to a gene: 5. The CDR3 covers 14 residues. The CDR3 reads CASSPLAGHYEQYF. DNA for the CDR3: TGTGCCAGCAGTCCCCTAGCGGGGCACTACGAGCAGTACTTC.

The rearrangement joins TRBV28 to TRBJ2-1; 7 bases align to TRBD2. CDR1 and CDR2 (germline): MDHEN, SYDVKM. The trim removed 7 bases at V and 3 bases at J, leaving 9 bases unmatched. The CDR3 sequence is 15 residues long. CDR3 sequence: CASTAGGGSYNEQFF. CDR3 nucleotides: TGTGCCAGCACGGCAGGTGGCGGGAGCTACAATGAGCAGTTCTTC.

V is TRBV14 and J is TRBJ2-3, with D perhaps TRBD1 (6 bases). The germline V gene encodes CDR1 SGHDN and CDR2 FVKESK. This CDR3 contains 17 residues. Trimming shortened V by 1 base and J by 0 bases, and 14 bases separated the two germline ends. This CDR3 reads CASSQVFGGASTDTQYF. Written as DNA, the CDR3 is TGTGCCAGCAGCCAAGTGTTTGGGGGCGCTAGCACAGATACGCAGTATTTT.